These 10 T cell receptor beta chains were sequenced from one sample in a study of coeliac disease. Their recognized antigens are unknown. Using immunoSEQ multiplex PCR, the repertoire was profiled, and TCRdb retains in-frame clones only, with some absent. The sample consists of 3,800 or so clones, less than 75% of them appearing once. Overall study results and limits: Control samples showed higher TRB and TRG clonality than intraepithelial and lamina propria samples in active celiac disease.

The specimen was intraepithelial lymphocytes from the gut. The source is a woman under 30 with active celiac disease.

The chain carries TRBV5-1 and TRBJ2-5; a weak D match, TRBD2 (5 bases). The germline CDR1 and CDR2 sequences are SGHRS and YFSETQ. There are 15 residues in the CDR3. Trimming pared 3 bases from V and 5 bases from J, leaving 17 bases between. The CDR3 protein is CASSSGPQTGETQYF. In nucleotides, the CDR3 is TGCGCCAGCAGCTCGGGCCCTCAGACGGGGGAGACCCAGTACTTC.

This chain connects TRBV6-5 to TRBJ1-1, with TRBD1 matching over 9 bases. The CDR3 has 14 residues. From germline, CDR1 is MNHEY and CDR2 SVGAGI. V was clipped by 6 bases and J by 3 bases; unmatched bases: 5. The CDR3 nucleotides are TGTGCCAGCAGGGAGGACAGGGGCTACACTGAAGCTTTCTTT. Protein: CASREDRGYTEAFF.

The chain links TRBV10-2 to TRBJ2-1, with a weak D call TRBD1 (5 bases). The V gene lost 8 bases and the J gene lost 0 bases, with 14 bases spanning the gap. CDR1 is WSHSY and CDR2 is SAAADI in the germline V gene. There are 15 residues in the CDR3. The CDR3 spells CASAAQGSSYNEQFF. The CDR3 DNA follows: TGCGCCAGCGCCGCCCAGGGTAGCTCCTACAATGAGCAGTTCTTC.

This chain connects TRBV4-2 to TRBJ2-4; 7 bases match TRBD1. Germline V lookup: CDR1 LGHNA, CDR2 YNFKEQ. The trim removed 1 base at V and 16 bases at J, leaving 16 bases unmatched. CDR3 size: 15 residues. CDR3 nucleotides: TGTGCCAGCAGCCAAGGTTCAACCAGGGGGACACCCACCTACTTC. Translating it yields CASSQGSTRGTPTYF.

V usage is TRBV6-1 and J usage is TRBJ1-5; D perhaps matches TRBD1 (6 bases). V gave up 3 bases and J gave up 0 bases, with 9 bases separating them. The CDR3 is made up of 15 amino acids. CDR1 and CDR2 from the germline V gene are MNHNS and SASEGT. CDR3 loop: CASSEQTGSNQPQHF. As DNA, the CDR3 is TGTGCCAGCAGTGAGCAGACAGGTAGCAATCAGCCCCAGCATTTT.

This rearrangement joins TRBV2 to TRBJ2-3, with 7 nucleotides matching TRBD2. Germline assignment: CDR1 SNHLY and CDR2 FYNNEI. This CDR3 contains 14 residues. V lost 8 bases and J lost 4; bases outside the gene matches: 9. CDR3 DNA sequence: TGTGCCAGCGAAGTGGGGGGGATAGCAGATACGCAGTATTTT. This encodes CASEVGGIADTQYF.

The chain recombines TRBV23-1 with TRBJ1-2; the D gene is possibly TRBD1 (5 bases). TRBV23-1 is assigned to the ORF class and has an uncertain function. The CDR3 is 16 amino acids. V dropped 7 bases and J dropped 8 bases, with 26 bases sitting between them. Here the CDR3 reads CASISGTLYTVEGYTF. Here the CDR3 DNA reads TGCGCCAGCATATCCGGGACTCTTTATACAGTGGAGGGCTACACCTTC.

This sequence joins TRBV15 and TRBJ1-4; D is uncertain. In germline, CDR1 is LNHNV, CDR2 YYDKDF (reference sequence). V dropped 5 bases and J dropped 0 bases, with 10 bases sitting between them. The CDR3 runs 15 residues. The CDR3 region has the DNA TGTGCCACCAGCGGGTACAGAACAACTAATGAAAAACTGTTTTTT. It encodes CATSGYRTTNEKLFF. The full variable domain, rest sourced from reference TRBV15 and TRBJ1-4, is DAMVIQNPRYQVTQFGKPVTLSCSQTLNHNVMYWYQQKSSQAPKLLFHYYDKDFNNEADTPDNFQSRRPNTSFCFLDIRSPGLGDTAMYLCATSGYRTTNEKLFFGSGTQLSVL.

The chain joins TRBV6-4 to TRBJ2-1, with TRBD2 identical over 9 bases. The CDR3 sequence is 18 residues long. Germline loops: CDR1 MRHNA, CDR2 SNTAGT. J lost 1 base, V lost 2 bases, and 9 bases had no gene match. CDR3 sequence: CASSDLAGGPGSYNEQFF. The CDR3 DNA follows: TGTGCCAGCAGTGACCTTGCGGGGGGGCCGGGATCCTACAATGAGCAGTTCTTC.

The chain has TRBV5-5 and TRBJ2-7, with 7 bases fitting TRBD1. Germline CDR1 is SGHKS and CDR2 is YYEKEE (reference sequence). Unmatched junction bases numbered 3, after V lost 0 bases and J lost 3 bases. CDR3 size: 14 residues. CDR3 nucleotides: TGTGCCAGCAGCTTGGGACAGGGCTACTACGAGCAGTACTTC. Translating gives CASSLGQGYYEQYF.